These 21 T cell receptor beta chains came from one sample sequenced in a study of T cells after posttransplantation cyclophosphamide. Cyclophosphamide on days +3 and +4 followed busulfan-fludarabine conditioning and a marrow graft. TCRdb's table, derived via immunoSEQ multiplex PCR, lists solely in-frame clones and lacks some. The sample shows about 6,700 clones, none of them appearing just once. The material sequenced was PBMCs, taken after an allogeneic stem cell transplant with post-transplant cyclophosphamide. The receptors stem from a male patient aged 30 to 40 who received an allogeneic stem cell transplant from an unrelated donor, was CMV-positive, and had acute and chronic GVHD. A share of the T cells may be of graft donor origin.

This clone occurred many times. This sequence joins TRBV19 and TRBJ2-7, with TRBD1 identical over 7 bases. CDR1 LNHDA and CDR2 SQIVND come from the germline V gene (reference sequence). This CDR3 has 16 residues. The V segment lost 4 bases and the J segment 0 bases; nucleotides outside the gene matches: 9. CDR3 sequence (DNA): TGTGCCAGTAGTACCCGGGACAGCGGACGCTCCTACGAGCAGTACTTC. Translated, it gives CASSTRDSGRSYEQYF.

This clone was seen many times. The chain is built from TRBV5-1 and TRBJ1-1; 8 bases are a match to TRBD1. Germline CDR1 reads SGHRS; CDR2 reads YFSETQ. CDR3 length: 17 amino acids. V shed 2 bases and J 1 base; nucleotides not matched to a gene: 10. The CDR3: CASSFRTGTHQNTEAFF. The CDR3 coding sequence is TGCGCCAGCAGCTTTCGGACAGGGACGCATCAGAACACTGAAGCTTTCTTT.

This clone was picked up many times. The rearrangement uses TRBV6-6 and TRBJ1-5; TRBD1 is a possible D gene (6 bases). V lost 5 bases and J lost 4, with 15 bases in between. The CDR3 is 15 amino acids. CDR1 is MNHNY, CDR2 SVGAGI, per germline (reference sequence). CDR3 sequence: CASSQNRAGNQPQHF. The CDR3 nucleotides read TGTGCCAGCAGTCAAAACAGGGCAGGGAATCAGCCCCAGCATTTT.

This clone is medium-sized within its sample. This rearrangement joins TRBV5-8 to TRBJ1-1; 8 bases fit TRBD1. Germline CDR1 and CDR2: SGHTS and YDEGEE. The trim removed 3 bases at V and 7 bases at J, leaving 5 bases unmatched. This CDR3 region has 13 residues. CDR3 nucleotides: TGTGCCAGCAGCTCAGACAGGGGAGGTGAAGCTTTCTTT. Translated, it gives CASSSDRGGEAFF.

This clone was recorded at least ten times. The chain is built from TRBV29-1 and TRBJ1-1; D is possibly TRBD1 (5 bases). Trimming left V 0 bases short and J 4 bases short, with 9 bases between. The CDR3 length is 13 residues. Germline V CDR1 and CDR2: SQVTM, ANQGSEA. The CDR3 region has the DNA TGCAGCGTTGAAGAATCAGGGTTCACTGAAGCTTTCTTT. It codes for CSVEESGFTEAFF.

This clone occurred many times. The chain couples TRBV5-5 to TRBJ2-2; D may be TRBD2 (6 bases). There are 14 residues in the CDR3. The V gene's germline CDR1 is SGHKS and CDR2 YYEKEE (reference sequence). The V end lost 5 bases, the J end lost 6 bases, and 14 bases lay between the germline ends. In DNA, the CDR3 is TGTGCCAGCAGTGGGGACTTTTGGTCCGGGGAGCTGTTTTTT. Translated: CASSGDFWSGELFF. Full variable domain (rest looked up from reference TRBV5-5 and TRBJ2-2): DAGVTQSPTHLIKTRGQQVTLRCSPISGHKSVSWYQQVLGQGPQFIFQYYEKEERGRGNFPDRFSARQFPNYSSELNVNALLLGDSALYLCASSGDFWSGELFFGEGSRLTVL.

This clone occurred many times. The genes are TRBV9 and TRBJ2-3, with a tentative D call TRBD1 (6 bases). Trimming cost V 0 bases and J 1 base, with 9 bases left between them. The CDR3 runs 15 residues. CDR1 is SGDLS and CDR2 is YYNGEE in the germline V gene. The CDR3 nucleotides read TGTGCCAGCAGCGTAGGTGGGGGCCGCACAGATACGCAGTATTTT. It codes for CASSVGGGRTDTQYF.

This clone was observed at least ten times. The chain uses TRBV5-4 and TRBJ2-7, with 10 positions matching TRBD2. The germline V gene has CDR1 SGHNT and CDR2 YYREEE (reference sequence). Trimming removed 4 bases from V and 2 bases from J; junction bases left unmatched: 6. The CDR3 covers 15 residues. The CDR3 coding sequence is TGTGCCAGCAGCCGAAGGCTAGCGGGAGCCTACGAGCAGTACTTC. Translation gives CASSRRLAGAYEQYF.

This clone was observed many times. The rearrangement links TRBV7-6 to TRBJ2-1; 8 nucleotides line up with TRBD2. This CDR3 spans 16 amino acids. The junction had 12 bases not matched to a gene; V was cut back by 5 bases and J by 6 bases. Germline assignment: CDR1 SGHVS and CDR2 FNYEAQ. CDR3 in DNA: TGTGCCAGCAGCCGCCGGAGCGGGAGTTTTCTCAATGAGCAGTTCTTC. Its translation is CASSRRSGSFLNEQFF.

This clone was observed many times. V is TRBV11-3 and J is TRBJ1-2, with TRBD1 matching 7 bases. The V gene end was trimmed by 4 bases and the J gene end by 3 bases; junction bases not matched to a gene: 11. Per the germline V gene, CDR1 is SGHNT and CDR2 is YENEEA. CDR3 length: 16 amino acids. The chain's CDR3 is CASSSQQGRGDYGYTF. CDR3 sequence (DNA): TGTGCCAGCAGCTCTCAGCAGGGCAGGGGGGACTATGGCTACACCTTC.

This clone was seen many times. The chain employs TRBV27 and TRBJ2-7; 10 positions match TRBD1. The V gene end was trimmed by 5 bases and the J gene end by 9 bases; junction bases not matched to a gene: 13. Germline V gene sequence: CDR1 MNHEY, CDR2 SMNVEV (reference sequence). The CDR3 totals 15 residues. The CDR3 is CASSLRQGATSGQYF. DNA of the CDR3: TGTGCCAGCAGTCTAAGACAGGGGGCGACCTCCGGGCAGTACTTC.

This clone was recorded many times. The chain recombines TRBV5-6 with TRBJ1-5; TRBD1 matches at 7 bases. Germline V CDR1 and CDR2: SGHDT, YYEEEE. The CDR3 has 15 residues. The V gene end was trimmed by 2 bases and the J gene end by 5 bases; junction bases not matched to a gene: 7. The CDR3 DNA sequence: TGTGCCAGCAGCTTCGGCCAGGGGGGCGATCAGCCCCAGCATTTT. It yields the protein CASSFGQGGDQPQHF.

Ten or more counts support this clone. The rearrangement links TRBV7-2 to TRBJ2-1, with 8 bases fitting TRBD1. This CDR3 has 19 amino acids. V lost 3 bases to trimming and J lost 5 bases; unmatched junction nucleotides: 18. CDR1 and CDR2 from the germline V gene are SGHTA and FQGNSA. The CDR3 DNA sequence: TGTGCCAGCAGCTTGCACGGGCCCGCAGGACAGGGAGTCGACAATGAGCAGTTCTTC. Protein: CASSLHGPAGQGVDNEQFF.

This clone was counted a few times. The CDR3, as DNA: TGTGCCAGCACCATGCAGGGCCCCCACTACGAGCAGTACTTC. As protein: CASTMQGPHYEQYF. This chain joins TRBV2 and TRBJ2-5, with TRBD1 as a possible D gene (5 bases). TRBJ2-7 matches the DNA end more closely, so the J call is doubtful. Germline V gives CDR1 SNHLY, CDR2 FYNNEI. CDR3 size: 14 residues.

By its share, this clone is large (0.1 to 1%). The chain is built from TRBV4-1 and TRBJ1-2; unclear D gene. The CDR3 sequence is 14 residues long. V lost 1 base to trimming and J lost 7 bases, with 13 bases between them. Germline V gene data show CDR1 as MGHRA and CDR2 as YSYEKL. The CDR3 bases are TGCGCCAGCAGCCAAGCCGGGTCCGGGTTTGGCTACACCTTC. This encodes CASSQAGSGFGYTF.

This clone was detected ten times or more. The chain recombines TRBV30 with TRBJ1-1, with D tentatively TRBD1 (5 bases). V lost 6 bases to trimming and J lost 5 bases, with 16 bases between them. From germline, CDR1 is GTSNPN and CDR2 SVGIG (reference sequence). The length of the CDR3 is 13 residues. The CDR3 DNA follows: TGTGCCTGCCCCCTTTTTGGGGGGACTGAAGCTTTCTTT. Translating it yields CACPLFGGTEAFF. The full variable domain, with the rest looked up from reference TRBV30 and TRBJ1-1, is SQTIHQWPATLVQPVGSPLSLECTVEGTSNPNLYWYRQAAGRGLQLLFYSVGIGQISSEVPQNLSASRPQDRQFILSSKKLLLSDSGFYLCACPLFGGTEAFFGQGTRLTVV.

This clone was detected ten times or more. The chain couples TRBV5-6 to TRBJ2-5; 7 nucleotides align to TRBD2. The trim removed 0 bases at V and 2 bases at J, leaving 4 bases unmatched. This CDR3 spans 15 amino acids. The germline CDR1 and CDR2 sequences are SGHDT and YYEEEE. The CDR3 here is CASSLGAGRQETQYF. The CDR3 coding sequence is TGTGCCAGCAGCTTGGGAGCGGGAAGACAAGAGACCCAGTACTTC.

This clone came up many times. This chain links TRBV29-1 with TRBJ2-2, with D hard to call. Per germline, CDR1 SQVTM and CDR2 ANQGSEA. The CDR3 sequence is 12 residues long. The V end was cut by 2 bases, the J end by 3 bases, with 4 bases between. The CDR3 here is CSVESYTGELFF. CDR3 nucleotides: TGCAGCGTTGAATCCTACACCGGGGAGCTGTTTTTT.

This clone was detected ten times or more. The CDR3 region is CASSFKAGEKLFF. As DNA, the CDR3 is TGTGCCAGCAGCTTTAAAGCGGGTGAAAAACTGTTTTTT. This sequence joins TRBV11-3 and TRBJ1-4; D is ambiguous. The CDR3 length is 13 residues. The V gene's germline CDR1 is SGHNT and CDR2 YENEEA. Trimming left V 3 bases short and J 7 bases short, with 9 bases between.

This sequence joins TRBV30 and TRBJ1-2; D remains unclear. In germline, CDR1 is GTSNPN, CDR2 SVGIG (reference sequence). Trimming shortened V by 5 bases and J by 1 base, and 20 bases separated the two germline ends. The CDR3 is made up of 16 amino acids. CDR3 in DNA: TGTGCCTGGTCTTACCAAGTTGGCCGGAGTAACTATGGCTACACCTTC. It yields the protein CAWSYQVGRSNYGYTF. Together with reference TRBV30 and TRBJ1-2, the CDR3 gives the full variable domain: SQTIHQWPATLVQPVGSPLSLECTVEGTSNPNLYWYRQAAGRGLQLLFYSVGIGQISSEVPQNLSASRPQDRQFILSSKKLLLSDSGFYLCAWSYQVGRSNYGYTFGSGTRLTVV.

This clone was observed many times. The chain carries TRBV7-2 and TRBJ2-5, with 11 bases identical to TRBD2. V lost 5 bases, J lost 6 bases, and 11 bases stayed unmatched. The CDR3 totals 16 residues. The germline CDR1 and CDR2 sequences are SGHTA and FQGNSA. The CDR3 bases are TGTGCCAGCAGCCCTCGACCGACTAGCGGGAAACAGACCCAGTACTTC. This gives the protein CASSPRPTSGKQTQYF.